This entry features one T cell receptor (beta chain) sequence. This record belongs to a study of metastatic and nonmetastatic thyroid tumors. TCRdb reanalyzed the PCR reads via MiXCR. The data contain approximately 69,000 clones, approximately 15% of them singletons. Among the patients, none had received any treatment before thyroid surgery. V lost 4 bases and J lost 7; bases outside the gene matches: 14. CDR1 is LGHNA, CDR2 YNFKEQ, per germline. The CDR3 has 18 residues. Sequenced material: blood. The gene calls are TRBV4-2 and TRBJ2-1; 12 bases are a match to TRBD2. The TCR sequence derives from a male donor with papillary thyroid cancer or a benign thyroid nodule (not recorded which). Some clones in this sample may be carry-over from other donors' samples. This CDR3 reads CASSPTAGLAGGLNEQFF. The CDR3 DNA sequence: TGTGCCAGCAGCCCCACCGCTGGCCTAGCGGGGGGGCTAAATGAGCAGTTCTTC.